The 32 T cell receptor beta chains presented below share a single source sample, sequenced in a study of blood T cell repertoires in COVID-19 (dated by TCRdb to 2018 to 2021). The receptor library was made with the immunoSEQ multiplex PCR assay. This immuneACCESS table, as held by TCRdb, lists in-frame sequences with V and J called but not all clones. Of the missing ones, under half trace to an unresolved V gene in checked studies; the others have no known cause. This sample holds 100,000 to 120,000 clones; about 88% were observed only once. Of the sample, approximately 3.5% is held by the ten largest clones. Sample: peripheral blood. These receptor sequences come from a woman aged 45 to 65 with acute or convalescent COVID-19.

The J gene is TRBJ1-2, the V gene TRBV5-1, with a possible D match to TRBD1 (5 bases). CDR3 length: 15 amino acids. Germline V gene data show CDR1 as SGHRS and CDR2 as YFSETQ. The V end lost 1 base, the J end lost 8 bases, and 18 bases lay between the germline ends. CDR3 DNA: TGCGCCAGCAGCTTGACCCCGACAGCTATGGTGGGCTACACCTTC. It specifies CASSLTPTAMVGYTF.

In the case of this clone: Other DNA variants within this sample encode the same CDR3. V gene TRBV5-1 combines with J gene TRBJ1-4; D gene unclear. Germline V CDR1 and CDR2: SGHRS, YFSETQ. Trimming removed 0 bases from V and 4 bases from J, with 7 bases in between. The CDR3 consists of 14 residues. The CDR3 region is CASSLDSRNEKLFF. The CDR3 bases are TGCGCCAGCAGCTTGGACAGCCGTAATGAAAAACTGTTTTTT.

V is TRBV29-1 and J is TRBJ1-2; 10 positions match TRBD1. The CDR3 spans 13 residues. Germline V gene sequence: CDR1 SQVTM, CDR2 ANQGSEA. V was clipped by 7 bases and J by 6 bases; unmatched bases: 8. The CDR3 protein is CSATGQGTHGYTF. The DNA for the CDR3 is TGCAGCGCTACGGGACAGGGGACCCATGGCTACACCTTC.

The chain is built from TRBV19 and TRBJ1-4; D is ambiguous. The CDR3 is 13 amino acids. V was trimmed by 11 bases and J by 6 bases, leaving 16 bases between them. The V gene's germline CDR1 is LNHDA and CDR2 SQIVND (reference sequence). The CDR3 sequence: CAAGPLVHEKLFF. DNA of the CDR3: TGTGCCGCAGGCCCCCTTGTGCATGAAAAACTGTTTTTT.

The V gene is TRBV6-5, the J gene TRBJ1-5, with D uncertain. This CDR3 comprises 15 residues. Germline-derived CDR1 and CDR2 are MNHEY and SVGAGI. V lost 4 bases to trimming and J lost 0 bases, with 10 bases between them. The CDR3 region is CASSSSQYSNQPQHF. The CDR3 DNA reads as TGTGCCAGCAGTTCCTCCCAGTATAGCAATCAGCCCCAGCATTTT.

This chain links TRBV7-2 with TRBJ1-6; 8 positions match TRBD1. This CDR3 is built from 15 residues. Unmatched junction bases numbered 7, after V lost 6 bases and J lost 6 bases. Germline V gives CDR1 SGHTA, CDR2 FQGNSA. The CDR3 region has the DNA TGTGCCAGCAGGAAAGGACAGGGCAGTAATTCACCCCTCCACTTT. As protein: CASRKGQGSNSPLHF.

The J gene is TRBJ1-2, the V gene TRBV5-6, with D unresolved. Per germline, CDR1 SGHDT and CDR2 YYEEEE. The CDR3 runs 13 residues. V lost 3 bases and J lost 2, with 8 bases in between. The CDR3 protein is CASSSRANYGYTF. Here the CDR3 DNA reads TGTGCCAGCAGCTCGAGAGCAAACTATGGCTACACCTTC.

This chain connects TRBV9 to TRBJ1-1; tentative D call: TRBD1 (6 bases). The CDR3 consists of 16 residues. The V and J ends lost 4 bases and 0 bases respectively, with 16 bases between them. Germline values: CDR1 SGDLS, CDR2 YYNGEE. This CDR3 reads CASSPRGGLVNTEAFF. CDR3 DNA: TGTGCCAGCAGCCCAAGGGGGGGCTTGGTGAACACTGAAGCTTTCTTT.

This chain joins TRBV5-1 and TRBJ2-1; D possibly corresponds to TRBD1 (6 bases). The V and J ends lost 6 bases and 0 bases respectively, with 10 bases between them. Looked up from germline, CDR1 is SGHRS and CDR2 is YFSETQ. The CDR3 runs to 14 residues. This CDR3 reads CASKQGSSYNEQFF. The CDR3, as DNA: TGCGCCAGCAAACAGGGAAGCTCCTACAATGAGCAGTTCTTC.

V is TRBV5-1 and J is TRBJ2-6; possible D gene TRBD1, 6 bases. Trimming cost V 0 bases and J 4 bases, with 14 bases left between them. This CDR3 is built from 17 residues. Germline V CDR1 and CDR2: SGHRS, YFSETQ. The CDR3 here is CASSLGKGGDGANVLTF. The CDR3 bases are TGCGCCAGCAGCTTGGGGAAAGGGGGTGACGGGGCCAACGTCCTGACTTTC.

J is TRBJ2-7 and V is TRBV29-1, with a possible D match to TRBD2 (6 bases). The V and J ends lost 0 bases and 4 bases respectively, with 13 bases between them. CDR1 SQVTM and CDR2 ANQGSEA come from the germline V gene. The CDR3 contains 14 residues. The CDR3 sequence: CSVEDSMEGYEQYF. The DNA of the CDR3 is TGCAGCGTTGAAGATAGTATGGAGGGGTACGAGCAGTACTTC.

This rearrangement joins TRBV7-6 to TRBJ2-1; D might be TRBD2 (6 bases). The length of the CDR3 is 15 residues. The germline gives CDR1 SGHVS, CDR2 FNYEAQ. Trimming shortened V by 5 bases and J by 4 bases, and 15 bases separated the two germline ends. The CDR3 DNA reads TGTGCCAGCAGCCCCCGGCCAGGGAGGTACAATGAGCAGTTCTTC. Amino acids: CASSPRPGRYNEQFF.

The CDR3 is CASIPGTPNQPQHF. The DNA for the CDR3 is TGTGCCAGCATTCCCGGGACACCTAATCAGCCCCAGCATTTT. The chain carries TRBV6-5 and TRBJ1-5, with a weak D call TRBD1 (6 bases). V lost 7 bases and J 4 bases, leaving 14 bases between the germline ends. The germline gives CDR1 MNHEY, CDR2 SVGAGI. There are 14 residues in the CDR3.

In its sample, this clone was seen a few times. The chain recombines TRBV3-1 (or the pseudogene TRBV3-2) with TRBJ1-1, with a tentative D call TRBD1 (5 bases). CDR3 length equals 13 residues. The germline V and J ends were trimmed by 4 bases and 11 bases, with 17 bases remaining between them. Germline lookup yields CDR1 LGHDT and CDR2 YNNKEL (reference sequence). In DNA form, the CDR3 reads TGTGCCAGCAGCCCAGGGTCGGGGGGTAACGCTTTCTTT. Translated: CASSPGSGGNAFF.

The chain employs TRBV29-1 and TRBJ1-5; no reliable D call. V was pared by 6 bases and J by 2 bases, with 14 bases between. This CDR3 is built from 14 residues. Germline-derived CDR1 and CDR2 are SQVTM and ANQGSEA. The CDR3 DNA reads as TGCAGCGTGCTGGAGGGTGGGGGCAATCAGCCCCAGCATTTT. This codes for CSVLEGGGNQPQHF.

V gene TRBV5-1 combines with J gene TRBJ2-1; TRBD2 matches at 8 bases. V trimming: 2 bases; J trimming: 5 bases; junction bases outside the gene matches: 6. The CDR3 loop spans 15 amino acids. Germline V gives CDR1 SGHRS, CDR2 YFSETQ. CDR3 amino acids: CASSFRAGVNNEQFF. In nucleotides, the CDR3 is TGCGCCAGCAGCTTTAGAGCGGGAGTCAACAATGAGCAGTTCTTC.

The genes are TRBV6-6 and TRBJ2-1; 10 positions match TRBD2. This CDR3 contains 15 residues. Looked up from germline, CDR1 is MNHNY and CDR2 is SVGAGI (reference sequence). Trimming at V came to 5 bases and at J to 5 bases, leaving 6 bases not matched to a gene. Here the CDR3 reads CASSTRTSGDNEQFF. CDR3 in DNA: TGTGCCAGCAGTACCCGGACTAGCGGTGACAATGAGCAGTTCTTC.

V and J are TRBV5-8 and TRBJ1-5; 11 nucleotides agree with TRBD1. This CDR3 has 15 amino acids. The trim removed 0 bases at V and 5 bases at J, leaving 1 base unmatched. CDR1 SGHTS and CDR2 YDEGEE come from the germline V gene. CDR3 protein: CASSLGTGGYQPQHF. The CDR3 DNA sequence: TGTGCCAGCAGCTTGGGGACAGGGGGCTATCAGCCCCAGCATTTT. The entire variable domain, with the rest obtained from reference TRBV5-8 and TRBJ1-5, is as follows: EAGVTQSPTHLIKTRGQQATLRCSPISGHTSVYWYQQALGLGLQFLLWYDEGEERNRGNFPPRFSGRQFPNYSSELNVNALELEDSALYLCASSLGTGGYQPQHFGDGTRLSIL.

The chain is built from TRBV5-1 and TRBJ2-2; D unresolved. The CDR3 extends over 16 amino acids. V was shortened by 0 bases and J by 4 bases, with 13 bases between the two germline ends. Per germline, CDR1 SGHRS and CDR2 YFSETQ. CDR3 DNA: TGCGCCAGCAGCTTGGTCGAGGCTTCGGGCACCGGGGAGCTGTTTTTT. It specifies CASSLVEASGTGELFF.

The J gene is TRBJ1-1, the V gene TRBV19; TRBD1 matches at 10 bases. Germline trimming cut 9 bases from V and 0 bases from J; bases unmatched to any gene: 13. Germline V gene lookup returns CDR1 LNHDA and CDR2 SQIVND (reference sequence). The CDR3 length is 17 residues. CDR3 nucleotides: TGTGCCAGCAGTCGGGTCGGGGACAGGGGTATGAACACTGAAGCTTTCTTT. Its translation is CASSRVGDRGMNTEAFF.

V usage is TRBV24-1 and J usage is TRBJ2-1; a possible D gene is TRBD2 (6 bases). CDR3 length equals 16 residues. Per germline, CDR1 KGHDR and CDR2 SFDVKD. Trimming left V 4 bases short and J 7 bases short, with 19 bases between. CDR3 coding DNA: TGTGCCACCAGTGACCGGCAACTAGCCCCGGGGAATGAGCAGTTCTTC. This encodes CATSDRQLAPGNEQFF.

In its sample, this clone was seen once. The V and J genes are TRBV29-1 and TRBJ2-5; 14 bases match TRBD2. Germline values: CDR1 SQVTM, CDR2 ANQGSEA. The CDR3 has 16 residues. With 6 bases clipped from V and 5 bases from J, the junction kept 11 bases outside the gene matches. The CDR3 reads CSVASRLAGGGETQYF. CDR3 DNA sequence: TGCAGCGTGGCAAGCCGACTAGCGGGAGGGGGGGAGACCCAGTACTTC.

The V and J genes are TRBV3-1 (or the pseudogene TRBV3-2) and TRBJ2-6; 7 bases map to TRBD1. Trimming at V came to 2 bases and at J to 4 bases, leaving 5 bases not matched to a gene. Germline-derived CDR1 and CDR2 are LGHDT and YNNKEL (reference sequence). The CDR3 covers 16 residues. CDR3 sequence reads: CASSQIGGAGANVLTF. The DNA for the CDR3 is TGTGCCAGCAGCCAAATAGGGGGCGCCGGGGCCAACGTCCTGACTTTC.

The gene calls are TRBV18 and TRBJ2-7; 12 nucleotides line up with TRBD2. With V trimmed by 1 base and J by 6 bases, 4 bases remained unmatched. This CDR3 comprises 15 residues. Germline CDR1 reads KGHSH; CDR2 reads LQKENI. CDR3 residues: CASSPRLAGEGEQYF. The CDR3 DNA is TGTGCCAGCTCACCACGACTAGCGGGAGAGGGCGAGCAGTACTTC.

The chain employs TRBV19 and TRBJ1-1, with D maybe TRBD1 (5 bases). Germline V gene data show CDR1 as LNHDA and CDR2 as SQIVND (reference sequence). The CDR3 length is 17 residues. V was pared by 6 bases and J by 4 bases, with 24 bases between. The CDR3 region is CASSPKGGDWGFTEAFF. The DNA of the CDR3 is TGTGCCAGTAGCCCGAAGGGAGGGGACTGGGGATTCACTGAAGCTTTCTTT.

The rearrangement uses TRBV18 and TRBJ1-2; 7 bases are a match to TRBD1. The trim removed 3 bases at V and 6 bases at J, leaving 4 bases unmatched. The CDR3 length is 13 residues. The germline V gene encodes CDR1 KGHSH and CDR2 LQKENI. CDR3 residues: CASSPLQGDGYTF. In DNA form, the CDR3 reads TGTGCCAGCTCACCTCTCCAGGGGGATGGCTACACCTTC.

V gene TRBV21-1 combines with J gene TRBJ1-5. TRBV21-1 constitutes a pseudogene. The CDR3 runs 18 residues. The CDR3 region is CASSRHPKGRGGSQPQHF. In DNA form, the CDR3 reads TGTGCCAGCAGCAGACACCCTAAGGGGAGGGGTGGGAGTCAGCCCCAGCATTTT.

This clone appeared a single time. The V and J genes are TRBV2 and TRBJ2-7; 7 nucleotides match TRBD2. The trim removed 7 bases at V and 6 bases at J, leaving 9 bases unmatched. CDR1 SNHLY and CDR2 FYNNEI come from the germline V gene. The CDR3 loop spans 13 amino acids. This CDR3 is CASIPNGGSEQYF. The CDR3, as DNA: TGTGCCAGCATCCCCAACGGGGGGAGCGAGCAGTACTTC.

The V gene is TRBV7-2, the J gene TRBJ1-4, with D perhaps TRBD1 (6 bases). Germline CDR1 is SGHTA and CDR2 is FQGNSA. V lost 5 bases and J 13 bases, leaving 17 bases between the germline ends. The CDR3 runs 13 residues. In DNA, the CDR3 is TGTGCCAGCAGCAAGGGGGTAACGGGGAGACTGTTTTTT. Residues: CASSKGVTGRLFF.

The rearrangement uses TRBV12-3 or TRBV12-4 and TRBJ1-5, with D unclear. The CDR3 runs 12 residues. Deletions cut 2 bases from V and 4 bases from J, with 3 bases between. The CDR3 DNA follows: TGTGCCAGCAGTTTACCTAATCAGCCCCAGCATTTT. This codes for CASSLPNQPQHF.

The chain carries TRBV7-2 and TRBJ2-2, with 12 nucleotides matching TRBD1. The J segment lost 7 bases and the V segment lost 6 bases, leaving 9 bases of the junction unmatched. Germline values: CDR1 SGHTA, CDR2 FQGNSA. The CDR3 has 16 amino acids. The CDR3 nucleotides read TGTGCCAGCAGTAGACTGGGACAGGGGGCGGGCGGGGAGCTGTTTTTT. This gives the protein CASSRLGQGAGGELFF. Together with reference TRBV7-2 and TRBJ2-2, the CDR3 gives the full variable domain: GAGVSQSPSNKVTEKGKDVELRCDPISGHTALYWYRQSLGQGLEFLIYFQGNSAPDKSGLPSDRFSAERTGGSVSTLTIQRTQQEDSAVYLCASSRLGQGAGGELFFGEGSRLTVL.

The chain joins TRBV29-1 to TRBJ1-1, with unresolved D. The CDR3 length is 12 residues. With 4 bases removed from V and 4 bases from J, the gap between germline ends came to 10 bases. CDR1 is SQVTM and CDR2 is ANQGSEA in the germline V gene. The CDR3 region is CSVGRAGTEAFF. CDR3 DNA sequence: TGCAGCGTTGGAAGGGCGGGCACTGAAGCTTTCTTT.